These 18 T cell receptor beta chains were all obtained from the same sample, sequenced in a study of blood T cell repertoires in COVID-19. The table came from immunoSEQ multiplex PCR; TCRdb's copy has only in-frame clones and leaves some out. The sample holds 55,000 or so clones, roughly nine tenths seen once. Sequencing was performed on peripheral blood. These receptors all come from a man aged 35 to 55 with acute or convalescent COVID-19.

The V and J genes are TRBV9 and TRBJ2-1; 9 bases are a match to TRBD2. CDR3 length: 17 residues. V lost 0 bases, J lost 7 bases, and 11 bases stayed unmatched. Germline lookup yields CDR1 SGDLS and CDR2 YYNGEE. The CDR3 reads CASSVVVGGLAQNEQFF. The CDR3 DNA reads TGTGCCAGCAGCGTAGTGGTGGGGGGACTAGCTCAAAATGAGCAGTTCTTC. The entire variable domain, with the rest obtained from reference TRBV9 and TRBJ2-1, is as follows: DSGVTQTPKHLITATGQRVTLRCSPRSGDLSVYWYQQSLDQGLQFLIQYYNGEERAKGNILERFSAQQFPDLHSELNLSSLELGDSALYFCASSVVVGGLAQNEQFFGPGTRLTVL.

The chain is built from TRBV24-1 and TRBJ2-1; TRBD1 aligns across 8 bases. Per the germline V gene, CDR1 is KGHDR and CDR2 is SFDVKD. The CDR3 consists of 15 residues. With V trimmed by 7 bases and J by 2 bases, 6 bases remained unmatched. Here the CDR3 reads CATSTRDRPYNEQFF. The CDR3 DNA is TGTGCCACCAGCACCCGGGACAGGCCCTACAATGAGCAGTTCTTC.

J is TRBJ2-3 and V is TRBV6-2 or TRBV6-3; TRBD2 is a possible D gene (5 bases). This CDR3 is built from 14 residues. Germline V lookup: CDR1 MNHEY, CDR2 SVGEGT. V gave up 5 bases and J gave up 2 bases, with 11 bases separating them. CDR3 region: CASSSGGDTDTQYF. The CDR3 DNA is TGTGCCAGCAGTAGCGGTGGGGACACAGATACGCAGTATTTT.

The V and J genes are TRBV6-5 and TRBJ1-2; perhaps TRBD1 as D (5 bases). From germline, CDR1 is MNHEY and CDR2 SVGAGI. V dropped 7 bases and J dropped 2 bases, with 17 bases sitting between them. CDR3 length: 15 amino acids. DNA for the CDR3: TGTGCCAGCACGGGGGAAGCACATATCAACTATGGCTACACCTTC. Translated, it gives CASTGEAHINYGYTF.

DNA for the CDR3: TGTGCCATCAGTGTTGGGGACAGGGCCAATCAGCCCCAGCATTTT. Its protein is CAISVGDRANQPQHF. The chain recombines TRBV10-3 with TRBJ1-5, with 9 bases fitting TRBD1. The CDR3 spans 15 residues. Trimming removed 4 bases from V and 3 bases from J; junction bases left unmatched: 4. Germline-derived CDR1 and CDR2 are ENHRY and SYGVKD.

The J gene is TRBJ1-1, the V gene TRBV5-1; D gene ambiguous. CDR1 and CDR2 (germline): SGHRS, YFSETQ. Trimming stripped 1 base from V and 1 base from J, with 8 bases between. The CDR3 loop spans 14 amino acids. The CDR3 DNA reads TGCGCCAGCAGCTTGAGACAAACGAACACTGAAGCTTTCTTT. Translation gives CASSLRQTNTEAFF. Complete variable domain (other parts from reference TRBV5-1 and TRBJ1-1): KAGVTQTPRYLIKTRGQQVTLSCSPISGHRSVSWYQQTPGQGLQFLFEYFSETQRNKGNFPGRFSGRQFSNSRSEMNVSTLELGDSALYLCASSLRQTNTEAFFGQGTRLTVV.

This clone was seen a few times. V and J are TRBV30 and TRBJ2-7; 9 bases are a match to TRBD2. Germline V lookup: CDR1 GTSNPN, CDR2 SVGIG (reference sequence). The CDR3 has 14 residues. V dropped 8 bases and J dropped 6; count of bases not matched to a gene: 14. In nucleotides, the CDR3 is TGTGCCGCAGATAGCGGGAGCGGGGGATCCGAGCAGTACTTC. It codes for CAADSGSGGSEQYF.

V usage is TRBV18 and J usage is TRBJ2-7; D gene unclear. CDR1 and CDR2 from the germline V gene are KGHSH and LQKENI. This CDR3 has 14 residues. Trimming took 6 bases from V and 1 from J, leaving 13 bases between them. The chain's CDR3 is CASSPPDGSYEQYF. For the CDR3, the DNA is TGTGCCAGCTCTCCGCCCGACGGGTCCTACGAGCAGTACTTC.

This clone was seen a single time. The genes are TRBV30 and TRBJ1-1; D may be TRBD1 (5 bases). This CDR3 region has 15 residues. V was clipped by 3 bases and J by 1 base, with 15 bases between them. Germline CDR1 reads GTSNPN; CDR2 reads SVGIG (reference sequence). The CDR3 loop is CAWSRVILKNTEAFF. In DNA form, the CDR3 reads TGTGCCTGGAGCAGGGTAATATTGAAGAACACTGAAGCTTTCTTT. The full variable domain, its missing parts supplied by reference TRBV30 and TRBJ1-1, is SQTIHQWPATLVQPVGSPLSLECTVEGTSNPNLYWYRQAAGRGLQLLFYSVGIGQISSEVPQNLSASRPQDRQFILSSKKLLLSDSGFYLCAWSRVILKNTEAFFGQGTRLTVV.

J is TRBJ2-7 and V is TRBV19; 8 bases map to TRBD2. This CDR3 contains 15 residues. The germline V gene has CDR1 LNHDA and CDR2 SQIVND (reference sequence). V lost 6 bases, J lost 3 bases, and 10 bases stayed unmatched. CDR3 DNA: TGTGCCAGTAGGCAGGCTAGCGGGCTGAACTACGAGCAGTACTTC. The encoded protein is CASRQASGLNYEQYF.

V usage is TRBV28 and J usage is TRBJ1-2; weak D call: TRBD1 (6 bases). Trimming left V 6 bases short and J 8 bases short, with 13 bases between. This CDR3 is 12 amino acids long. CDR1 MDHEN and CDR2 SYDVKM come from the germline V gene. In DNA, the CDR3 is TGTGCCAGCAGACCCCCAGGGGACGGCTACACCTTC. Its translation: CASRPPGDGYTF.

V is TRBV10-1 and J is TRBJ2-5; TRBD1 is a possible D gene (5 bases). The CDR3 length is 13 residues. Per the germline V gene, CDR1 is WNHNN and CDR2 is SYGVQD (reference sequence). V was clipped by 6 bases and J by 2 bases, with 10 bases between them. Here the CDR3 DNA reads TGCGCCAGCAGCCGGACAAAACAAGAGACCCAGTACTTC. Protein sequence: CASSRTKQETQYF.

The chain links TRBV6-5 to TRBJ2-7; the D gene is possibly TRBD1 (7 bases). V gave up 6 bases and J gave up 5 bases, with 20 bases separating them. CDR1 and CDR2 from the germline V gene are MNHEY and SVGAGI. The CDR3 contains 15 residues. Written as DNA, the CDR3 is TGTGCCAGCAGACGTACAGGGGACTTGTTTGACGAGCAGTACTTC. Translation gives CASRRTGDLFDEQYF.

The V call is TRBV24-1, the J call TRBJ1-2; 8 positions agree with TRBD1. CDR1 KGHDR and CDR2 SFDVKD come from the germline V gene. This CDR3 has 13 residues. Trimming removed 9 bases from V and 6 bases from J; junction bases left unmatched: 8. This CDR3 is CATGTAGGHGYTF. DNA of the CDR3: TGTGCCACCGGGACGGCAGGGGGCCATGGCTACACCTTC.

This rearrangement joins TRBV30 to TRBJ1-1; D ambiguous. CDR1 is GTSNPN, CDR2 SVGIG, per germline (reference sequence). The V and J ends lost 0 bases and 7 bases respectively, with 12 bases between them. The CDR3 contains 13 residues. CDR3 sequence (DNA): TGTGCCTGGAGTGTAAATTTGGCAAATGAAGCTTTCTTT. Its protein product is CAWSVNLANEAFF.

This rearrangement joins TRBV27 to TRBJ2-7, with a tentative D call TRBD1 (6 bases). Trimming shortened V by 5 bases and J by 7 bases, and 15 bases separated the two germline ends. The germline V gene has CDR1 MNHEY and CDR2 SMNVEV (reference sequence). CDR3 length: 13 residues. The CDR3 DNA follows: TGTGCCAGCAGTCGCAACGGACAGCGGGAGCAGTACTTC. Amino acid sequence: CASSRNGQREQYF.

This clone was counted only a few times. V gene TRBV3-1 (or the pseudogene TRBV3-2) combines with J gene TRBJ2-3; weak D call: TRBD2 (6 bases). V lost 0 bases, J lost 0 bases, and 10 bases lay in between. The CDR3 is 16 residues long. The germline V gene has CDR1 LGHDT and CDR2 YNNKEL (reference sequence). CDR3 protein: CASSQDLSGSTDTQYF. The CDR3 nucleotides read TGTGCCAGCAGCCAAGATCTAAGCGGGAGCACAGATACGCAGTATTTT.

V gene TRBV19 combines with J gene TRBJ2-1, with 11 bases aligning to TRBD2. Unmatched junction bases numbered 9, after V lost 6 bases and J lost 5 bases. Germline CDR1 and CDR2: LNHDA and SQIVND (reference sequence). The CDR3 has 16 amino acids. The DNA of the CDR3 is TGTGCCAGTAGACACCTCCTAGCGGGAGGTGACAATGAGCAGTTCTTC. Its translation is CASRHLLAGGDNEQFF.